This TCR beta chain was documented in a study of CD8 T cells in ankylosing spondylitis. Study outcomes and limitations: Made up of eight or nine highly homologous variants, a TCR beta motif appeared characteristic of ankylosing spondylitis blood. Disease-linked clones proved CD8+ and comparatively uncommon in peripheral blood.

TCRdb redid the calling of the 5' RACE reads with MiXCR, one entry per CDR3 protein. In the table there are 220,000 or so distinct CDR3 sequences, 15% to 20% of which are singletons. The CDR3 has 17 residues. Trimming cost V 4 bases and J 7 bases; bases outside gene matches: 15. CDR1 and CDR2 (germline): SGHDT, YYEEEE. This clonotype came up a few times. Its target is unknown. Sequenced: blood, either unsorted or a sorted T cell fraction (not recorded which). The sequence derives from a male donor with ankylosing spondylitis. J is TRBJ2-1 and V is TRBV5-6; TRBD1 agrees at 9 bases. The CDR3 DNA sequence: TGTGCCAGCAGCCCAGAACTTACAGGGGGCCTTAATAATGAGCAGTTCTTC. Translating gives CASSPELTGGLNNEQFF. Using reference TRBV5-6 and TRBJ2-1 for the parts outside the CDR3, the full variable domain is DAGVTQSPTHLIKTRGQQVTLRCSPKSGHDTVSWYQQALGQGPQFIFQYYEEEERQRGNFPDRFSGHQFPNYSSELNVNALLLGDSALYLCASSPELTGGLNNEQFFGPGTRLTVL.